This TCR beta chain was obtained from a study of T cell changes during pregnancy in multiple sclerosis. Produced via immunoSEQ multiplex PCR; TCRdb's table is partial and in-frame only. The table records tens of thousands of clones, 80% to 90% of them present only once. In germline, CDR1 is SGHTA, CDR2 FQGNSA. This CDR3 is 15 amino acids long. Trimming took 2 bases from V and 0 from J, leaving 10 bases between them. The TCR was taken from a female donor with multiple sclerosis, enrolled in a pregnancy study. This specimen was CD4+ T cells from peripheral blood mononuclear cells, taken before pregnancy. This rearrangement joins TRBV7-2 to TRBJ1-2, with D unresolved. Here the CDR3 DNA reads TGTGCCAGCAGCTTAACGGCGGGAGCTAACTATGGCTACACCTTC. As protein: CASSLTAGANYGYTF.